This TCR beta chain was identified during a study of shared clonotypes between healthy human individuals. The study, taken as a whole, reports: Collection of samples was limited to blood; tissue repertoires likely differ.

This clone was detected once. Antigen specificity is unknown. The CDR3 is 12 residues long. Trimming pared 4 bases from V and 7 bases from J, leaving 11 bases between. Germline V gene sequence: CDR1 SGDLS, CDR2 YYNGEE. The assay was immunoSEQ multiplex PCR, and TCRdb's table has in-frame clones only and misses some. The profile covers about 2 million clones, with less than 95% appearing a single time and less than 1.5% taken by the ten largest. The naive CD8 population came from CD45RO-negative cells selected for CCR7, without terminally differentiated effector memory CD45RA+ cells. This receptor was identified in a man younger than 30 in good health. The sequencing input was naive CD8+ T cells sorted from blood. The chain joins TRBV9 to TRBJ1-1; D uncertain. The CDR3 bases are TGTGCCAGCAGCCCCTTGGCCAGTGAAGCTTTCTTT. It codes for CASSPLASEAFF.